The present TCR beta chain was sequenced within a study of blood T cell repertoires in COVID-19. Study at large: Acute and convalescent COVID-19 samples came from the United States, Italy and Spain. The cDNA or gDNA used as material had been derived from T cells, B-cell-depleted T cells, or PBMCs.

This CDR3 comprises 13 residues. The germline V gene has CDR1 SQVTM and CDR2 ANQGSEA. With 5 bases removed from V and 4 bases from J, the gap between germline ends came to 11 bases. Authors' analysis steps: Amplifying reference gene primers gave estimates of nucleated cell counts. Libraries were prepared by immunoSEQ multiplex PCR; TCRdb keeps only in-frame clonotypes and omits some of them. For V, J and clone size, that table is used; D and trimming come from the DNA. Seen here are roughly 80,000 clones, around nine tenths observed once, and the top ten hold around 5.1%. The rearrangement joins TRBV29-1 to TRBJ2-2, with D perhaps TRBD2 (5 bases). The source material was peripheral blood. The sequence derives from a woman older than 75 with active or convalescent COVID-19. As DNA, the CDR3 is TGCAGCGTTAGACCTGGGAGCACCGGGGAGCTGTTTTTT. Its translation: CSVRPGSTGELFF.